These T cell receptor beta chains were read from a single sample in a study of blood T cell repertoires in COVID-19. Data came from immunoSEQ multiplex PCR; TCRdb stores just in-frame clones and leaves some out. The repertoire holds 37,000 or so clones, with approximately 91% as singletons. Sample: peripheral blood. The receptor set was obtained from a human donor in a cohort sampled during active COVID-19. Both conserved end residues are part of each CDR3. The order of the fields is clone size, V gene, J gene, D gene, CDR3 protein, CDR3 DNA. The D gene is left open where the match is weak. Part of the rows lack a size; the others show once, few, many or a class for expanded clones.

abundance: -
v_gene: TRBV4-3
j_gene: TRBJ2-1
d_gene: TRBD1
CDR3aa: CASSQEVNRGLYNEQFF
CDR3nt: TGCGCCAGCAGCCAAGAAGTCAACAGGGGGTTATACAATGAGCAGTTCTTC

abundance: -
v_gene: TRBV7-9
j_gene: TRBJ1-6
d_gene: TRBD1
CDR3aa: CASSPPTGQLNSPLHF
CDR3nt: TGTGCCAGCAGCCCACCGACGGGACAGCTGAATTCACCCCTCCACTTT

abundance: -
v_gene: TRBV5-1
j_gene: TRBJ1-3
d_gene: -
CDR3aa: CASSLGQFGNTIYF
CDR3nt: TGCGCCAGCAGCTTGGGACAGTTTGGAAACACCATATATTTT

abundance: -
v_gene: TRBV4-1
j_gene: TRBJ1-1
d_gene: -
CDR3aa: CASSQEPGNTEAFF
CDR3nt: TGCGCCAGCAGCCAAGAGCCAGGGAACACTGAAGCTTTCTTT

abundance: -
v_gene: TRBV7-2
j_gene: TRBJ2-7
d_gene: TRBD1
CDR3aa: CASSFDRDLNEQYF
CDR3nt: TGTGCCAGCAGCTTTGACAGGGATCTTAACGAGCAGTACTTC

abundance: -
v_gene: TRBV4-2
j_gene: TRBJ1-4
d_gene: -
CDR3aa: CASSQGQVNEKLFF
CDR3nt: TGTGCCAGCAGCCAAGGACAGGTTAATGAAAAACTGTTTTTT

abundance: few
v_gene: TRBV9
j_gene: TRBJ2-1
d_gene: TRBD2
CDR3aa: CASSVWTSGSVYNEQFF
CDR3nt: TGTGCCAGCAGCGTATGGACTAGCGGGAGTGTCTACAATGAGCAGTTCTTC

abundance: -
v_gene: TRBV7-6
j_gene: TRBJ1-4
d_gene: -
CDR3aa: CASSPGRGTEKLFF
CDR3nt: TGTGCCAGCAGCCCCGGGAGGGGCACTGAAAAACTGTTTTTT

abundance: -
v_gene: TRBV30
j_gene: TRBJ1-5
d_gene: -
CDR3aa: CAWSVPGTSNQPQHF
CDR3nt: TGTGCCTGGAGTGTACCGGGAACTAGCAATCAGCCCCAGCATTTT

abundance: -
v_gene: TRBV19
j_gene: TRBJ2-7
d_gene: -
CDR3aa: CASSINRDSYEQYF
CDR3nt: TGTGCCAGTAGTATCAACAGGGACTCCTACGAGCAGTACTTC

abundance: -
v_gene: TRBV19
j_gene: TRBJ1-1
d_gene: TRBD1
CDR3aa: CASSTPGGPNTEAFF
CDR3nt: TGTGCCAGTAGTACCCCAGGGGGCCCTAACACTGAAGCTTTCTTT

abundance: -
v_gene: TRBV2
j_gene: TRBJ1-1
d_gene: -
CDR3aa: CASSDETTGMGREGVGAFF
CDR3nt: TGTGCCAGCAGTGATGAGACAACGGGAATGGGGCGGGAGGGGGTAGGAGCTTTCTTT

abundance: once
v_gene: TRBV10-3
j_gene: TRBJ1-1
d_gene: TRBD1
CDR3aa: CAISRDSNTEAFF
CDR3nt: TGTGCCATCAGTCGGGACAGTAACACTGAAGCTTTCTTT

abundance: -
v_gene: TRBV3-1/TRBV3-2
j_gene: TRBJ1-5
d_gene: -
CDR3aa: CASSRREDQPQHF
CDR3nt: TGTGCCAGCAGTCGAAGGGAGGACCAGCCCCAGCATTTT

abundance: -
v_gene: TRBV4-1
j_gene: TRBJ2-1
d_gene: TRBD1
CDR3aa: CASSQARGRDRSYNEQFF
CDR3nt: TGCGCCAGCAGCCAAGCAAGAGGACGGGACAGGAGCTACAATGAGCAGTTCTTC

abundance: -
v_gene: TRBV30
j_gene: TRBJ1-4
d_gene: -
CDR3aa: CAWSVRAGYNEKLFF
CDR3nt: TGTGCCTGGAGTGTACGTGCAGGCTATAATGAAAAACTGTTTTTT

abundance: -
v_gene: TRBV18
j_gene: TRBJ2-7
d_gene: -
CDR3aa: CASSYRDTTYEQYF
CDR3nt: TGTGCCAGCTCATACCGGGACACCACCTACGAGCAGTACTTC

abundance: -
v_gene: TRBV5-1
j_gene: TRBJ1-6
d_gene: -
CDR3aa: CASSSTFRDKASSPLHF
CDR3nt: TGCGCCAGCAGCTCTACTTTCCGGGACAAGGCCAGTTCACCCCTCCACTTT

abundance: -
v_gene: TRBV24-1
j_gene: TRBJ2-7
d_gene: TRBD1
CDR3aa: CATSDLQIVGRQGESYEQYF
CDR3nt: TGTGCCACCAGTGATTTGCAAATCGTAGGAAGGCAGGGGGAAAGCTACGAGCAGTACTTC

abundance: -
v_gene: TRBV5-1
j_gene: TRBJ2-7
d_gene: TRBD1
CDR3aa: CASSSDFGTGNYEQYF
CDR3nt: TGCGCCAGCAGCTCAGACTTTGGGACAGGAAACTACGAGCAGTACTTC

abundance: -
v_gene: TRBV2
j_gene: TRBJ1-5
d_gene: TRBD1
CDR3aa: CASSETGLENQPQHF
CDR3nt: TGTGCCAGCAGCGAGACAGGGTTAGAAAATCAGCCCCAGCATTTT

abundance: -
v_gene: TRBV10-3
j_gene: TRBJ2-3
d_gene: -
CDR3aa: CAISDGWTGDTDTQYF
CDR3nt: TGTGCCATCAGTGACGGGTGGACGGGAGACACAGATACGCAGTATTTT

abundance: -
v_gene: TRBV12-3/TRBV12-4
j_gene: TRBJ1-2
d_gene: -
CDR3aa: CASRLGSNYGYTF
CDR3nt: TGTGCCAGCAGGTTGGGCTCCAACTATGGCTACACCTTC

abundance: few
v_gene: TRBV7-2
j_gene: TRBJ2-7
d_gene: TRBD1
CDR3aa: CASSVGTGNYEQYF
CDR3nt: TGTGCCAGCAGCGTCGGGACAGGGAACTACGAGCAGTACTTC

abundance: -
v_gene: TRBV6-5
j_gene: TRBJ1-4
d_gene: -
CDR3aa: CAARWTATNEKLFF
CDR3nt: TGTGCCGCCAGGTGGACAGCAACTAATGAAAAACTGTTTTTT

abundance: -
v_gene: TRBV29-1
j_gene: TRBJ2-2
d_gene: -
CDR3aa: CSVYPGNTGELFF
CDR3nt: TGCAGCGTCTACCCGGGAAACACCGGGGAGCTGTTTTTT

abundance: -
v_gene: TRBV12-3/TRBV12-4
j_gene: TRBJ2-7
d_gene: -
CDR3aa: CASSYRASYEQYF
CDR3nt: TGTGCCAGCAGTTACAGGGCCTCCTACGAGCAGTACTTC

abundance: large
v_gene: TRBV6-5
j_gene: TRBJ2-7
d_gene: TRBD2
CDR3aa: CASGPGGAGYEQYF
CDR3nt: TGTGCCAGCGGGCCGGGGGGGGCAGGCTACGAGCAGTACTTC

abundance: -
v_gene: TRBV19
j_gene: TRBJ2-5
d_gene: TRBD2
CDR3aa: CASSIAGGPRETQYF
CDR3nt: TGTGCCAGTAGTATAGCGGGAGGGCCGAGGGAGACCCAGTACTTC

abundance: -
v_gene: TRBV6-4
j_gene: TRBJ1-1
d_gene: TRBD1
CDR3aa: CASSPGTGWDTEAFF
CDR3nt: TGTGCCAGCAGTCCTGGGACAGGGTGGGACACTGAAGCTTTCTTT

abundance: -
v_gene: TRBV19
j_gene: TRBJ2-7
d_gene: TRBD1
CDR3aa: CASSVTGGNEQYF
CDR3nt: TGTGCCAGTAGTGTGACAGGGGGAAACGAGCAGTACTTC

abundance: -
v_gene: TRBV7-2
j_gene: TRBJ1-2
d_gene: TRBD1
CDR3aa: CASSLAQGNYGYTF
CDR3nt: TGTGCCAGCAGCTTAGCACAGGGGAACTATGGCTACACCTTC

abundance: -
v_gene: TRBV5-4
j_gene: TRBJ2-3
d_gene: -
CDR3aa: CASTPGGRLMDTQYF
CDR3nt: TGTGCCAGCACCCCTGGCGGTAGACTAATGGATACGCAGTATTTT

abundance: -
v_gene: TRBV6-5
j_gene: TRBJ1-3
d_gene: -
CDR3aa: CACREYSGNTIYF
CDR3nt: TGTGCCTGCCGAGAGTACTCTGGAAACACCATATATTTT

abundance: -
v_gene: TRBV7-8
j_gene: TRBJ2-5
d_gene: -
CDR3aa: CASSRRSAGPAEETQYF
CDR3nt: TGTGCCAGCAGCCGCCGCTCGGCAGGTCCTGCTGAAGAGACCCAGTACTTC

abundance: -
v_gene: TRBV12-3/TRBV12-4
j_gene: TRBJ2-7
d_gene: -
CDR3aa: CASSFGQLGHYF
CDR3nt: TGTGCCAGCAGTTTTGGACAGTTGGGACACTACTTC

abundance: -
v_gene: TRBV2
j_gene: TRBJ2-6
d_gene: -
CDR3aa: CASSQGSSGANVLTF
CDR3nt: TGTGCCAGCAGCCAGGGGAGCTCTGGGGCCAACGTCCTGACTTTC

abundance: -
v_gene: TRBV12-3/TRBV12-4
j_gene: TRBJ1-2
d_gene: TRBD1
CDR3aa: CASTGRDSQGYTF
CDR3nt: TGTGCCAGCACCGGCAGGGACAGTCAGGGCTACACCTTC